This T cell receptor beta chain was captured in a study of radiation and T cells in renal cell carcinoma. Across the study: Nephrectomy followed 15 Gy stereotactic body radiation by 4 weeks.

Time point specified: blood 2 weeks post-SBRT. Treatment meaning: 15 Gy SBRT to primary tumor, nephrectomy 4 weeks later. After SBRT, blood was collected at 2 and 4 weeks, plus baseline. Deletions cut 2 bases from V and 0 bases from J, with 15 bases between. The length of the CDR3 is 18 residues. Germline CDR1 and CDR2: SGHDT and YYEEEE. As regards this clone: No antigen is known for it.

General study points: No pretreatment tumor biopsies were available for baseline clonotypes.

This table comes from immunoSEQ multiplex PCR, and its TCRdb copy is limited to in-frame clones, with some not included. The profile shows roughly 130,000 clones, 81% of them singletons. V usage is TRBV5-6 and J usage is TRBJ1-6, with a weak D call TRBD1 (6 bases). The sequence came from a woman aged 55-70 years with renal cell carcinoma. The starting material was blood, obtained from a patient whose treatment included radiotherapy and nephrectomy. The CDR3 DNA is TGTGCCAGCAGCTTTACGACAGGCGCAAGCTCCTATAATTCACCCCTCCACTTT. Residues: CASSFTTGASSYNSPLHF.